Listed below are T cell receptor beta chains from one sample, sequenced in a study of spatial heterogeneity in lung cancer. TCRdb used MiXCR to reprocess the 5' RACE reads, holding one entry per CDR3 protein. Among some 120,000 distinct CDR3 sequences listed, 12% were seen once. Here the sequenced sample was PBMCs, taken at follow-up. The receptor source for this set is a male donor with early-stage non-small cell lung cancer. Each CDR3 is given with its conserved first and last residue.

J gene	V gene	CDR3 length	CDR3 protein
TRBJ1-1	TRBV5-1	14	CASSSDRAYTEAFF
TRBJ2-3	TRBV20-1	16	CSARDLFSGRPDTQYF
TRBJ2-3	TRBV6-6	13	CASRPGVTDTQYF
TRBJ2-1	TRBV6-5	13	CATRLAGDNEQFF
TRBJ1-6	TRBV7-9	14	CASSVGQGSSPLHF
TRBJ2-1	TRBV28	14	CASASWAVHNEQFF
TRBJ1-5	TRBV20-1	15	CSARPTGAEDQPQHF
TRBJ1-1	TRBV20-1	12	CSAPDRTAEAFF
TRBJ1-1	TRBV5-1	15	CASSRAGQSNTEAFF
TRBJ2-3	TRBV10-3	14	CAMGTSGGADTQYF
TRBJ2-5	TRBV7-3	15	CASSLTREGGETQYF
TRBJ2-2	TRBV20-1	15	CSARIPDGRTGELFF
TRBJ2-1	TRBV10-3	12	CAIGRDYNEQFF
TRBJ2-5	TRBV29-1	14	CSVEQGAVQETQYF
TRBJ1-1	TRBV11-2	14	CASSSTIGNTEAFF
TRBJ1-5	TRBV3-1	13	CASSLTPHQPQHF
TRBJ2-1	TRBV29-1	14	CSVELDRGGNKQFF
TRBJ2-7	TRBV9	13	CASSPGLRDEQYF
TRBJ2-3	TRBV29-1	14	CSVSRDRETDTQYF
TRBJ1-1	TRBV7-3	15	CASSLTSGRNTEAFF
TRBJ2-3	TRBV5-1	16	CASRPGLAGSTDTQYF
TRBJ2-3	TRBV7-9	13	CASSRQGGDTQYF
TRBJ1-4	TRBV9	14	CASSVGLGNEKLFF
TRBJ2-7	TRBV28	14	CATRRWGIGDEQYF
TRBJ1-6	TRBV25-1	15	CASTSSAGEGSPLHF
TRBJ2-3	TRBV5-1	15	CASSLEGFGTDTQYF
TRBJ2-7	TRBV5-6	12	CASSSVEYEQYF
TRBJ1-1	TRBV10-3	13	CAISEVGRTEAFF
TRBJ1-2	TRBV5-1	13	CASSRQGDSGYTF
TRBJ1-2	TRBV29-1	13	CSVAVDRAAGYTF
TRBJ2-7	TRBV7-9	14	CASSLSLGAGEQYF
TRBJ1-4	TRBV29-1	14	CSVAQGATNEKLFF
TRBJ2-1	TRBV5-1	15	CASSLYSYRVNELFF
TRBJ2-1	TRBV5-1	14	CASSLGTSPDEQFF
TRBJ1-1	TRBV7-2	14	CASSLARGGQYLFF
TRBJ1-1	TRBV27	13	CASSIQVNTEAFF
TRBJ1-5	TRBV19	18	CASTLVGARAYSNQPQHF
TRBJ2-1	TRBV20-1	11	CSASLQDQQFF
TRBJ1-2	TRBV20-1	15	CSAVRANVRGDGYTF